A selection of T cell receptor beta chains follows, all from one sample in a study of blood T cell repertoires in COVID-19. Assay: immunoSEQ multiplex PCR; the TCRdb copy retains only in-frame clones and omits some. Seen here are around 440,000 clones, 88% observed once, and the top ten hold 10% to 15%. Specimen: peripheral blood. These receptors originate from a woman in her forties or fifties with COVID-19, enrolled during active disease. Both conserved end residues are part of each CDR3. Each record gives: V gene, D gene, clone size, J gene, CDR3 protein, CDR3 DNA. The D gene is left open where the match is weak. Size is stated for part of the rows, as once, few or many counts, or as a class when the clone is expanded.

>TRBV7-2|-|-|TRBJ1-1
CASSLASGLLNTEAFF
TGTGCCAGCAGCTTAGCGTCGGGACTATTGAACACTGAAGCTTTCTTT
>TRBV28|TRBD1|-|TRBJ2-7
CASPDRGRISYEQYF
TGTGCCAGCCCTGACAGGGGGCGGATTTCCTACGAGCAGTACTTC
>TRBV5-1|TRBD1|once|TRBJ2-2
CASSLGFGTGAANTGELFF
TGCGCCAGCAGCTTGGGATTTGGGACAGGGGCCGCGAACACCGGGGAGCTGTTTTTT
>TRBV6-6|TRBD1|-|TRBJ1-2
CASRQGMHYGYTF
TGTGCCAGCCGACAGGGAATGCACTATGGCTACACCTTC
>TRBV7-9|TRBD1|-|TRBJ2-7
CASRPATGGTYEQYF
TGTGCCAGCAGACCTGCTACAGGGGGCACATACGAGCAGTACTTC
>TRBV10-3|-|-|TRBJ2-3
CAISTGLLTDTQYF
TGTGCCATCAGCACAGGGCTTTTGACAGATACGCAGTATTTT
>TRBV6-2/TRBV6-3|-|few|TRBJ1-2
CASSYSMNPAVGYTF
TGTGCCAGCAGTTACTCGATGAATCCGGCGGTAGGCTACACCTTC
>TRBV4-1|-|-|TRBJ2-5
CASSQERVGETQYF
TGCGCCAGCAGCCAAGAGCGGGTGGGGGAGACCCAGTACTTC
>TRBV2|TRBD1|-|TRBJ1-5
CASSSTGDQPQHF
TGTGCCAGCAGTTCGACAGGGGACCAGCCCCAGCATTTT
>TRBV3-1/TRBV3-2|-|few|TRBJ1-1
CASSFGQTNTEAFF
TGTGCCAGCAGCTTTGGACAGACGAACACTGAAGCTTTCTTT
>TRBV5-1|TRBD1|-|TRBJ2-7
CASSSKQGVAHEQYF
TGCGCCAGCAGCTCGAAACAGGGGGTAGCCCACGAGCAGTACTTC
>TRBV7-9|-|few|TRBJ1-1
CASSPREARRGNTEAFF
TGTGCCAGCAGCCCCCGGGAGGCTCGGCGGGGAAACACTGAAGCTTTCTTT
>TRBV5-4|-|-|TRBJ1-2
CASSLGQAPESEGYTF
TGTGCCAGCAGCTTGGGACAGGCGCCAGAGTCGGAGGGCTACACCTTC
>TRBV27|TRBD1|-|TRBJ1-1
CASSLDRGRFAEAFF
TGTGCCAGCAGCCTGGACAGGGGGCGATTCGCTGAAGCTTTCTTT
>TRBV27|TRBD1|once|TRBJ1-1
CASSYGTGSTEAFF
TGTGCCAGCAGTTACGGGACAGGGTCCACTGAAGCTTTCTTT
>TRBV7-2|-|once|TRBJ1-1
CASTLGPSPTEAFF
TGTGCCAGCACCCTGGGCCCTTCTCCCACTGAAGCTTTCTTT
>TRBV11-3|-|-|TRBJ2-1
CASSLGGLYNEQFF
TGTGCCAGCAGCTTAGGGGGGCTTTACAATGAGCAGTTCTTC
>TRBV12-3/TRBV12-4|TRBD2|-|TRBJ2-5
CASTGRETQYF
TGTGCCAGCACCGGGAGGGAGACCCAGTACTTC
>TRBV7-2|TRBD1|-|TRBJ2-5
CASSSNRGQSETQYF
TGTGCCAGCAGCTCAAACAGGGGGCAGAGTGAGACCCAGTACTTC
>TRBV28|-|-|TRBJ1-5
CASSGVNSNQPQHF
TGTGCCAGCTCCGGGGTCAATAGCAATCAGCCCCAGCATTTT
>TRBV19|-|once|TRBJ2-1
CASSISPVPYNEQFF
TGTGCCAGTAGTATTTCGCCGGTTCCCTACAATGAGCAGTTCTTC
>TRBV24-1|-|-|TRBJ1-5
CATSDPGSNQPQHF
TGTGCCACCAGTGATCCGGGGAGCAATCAGCCCCAGCATTTT
>TRBV29-1|TRBD1|once|TRBJ1-2
CSVVTGHGYTF
TGCAGCGTTGTGACAGGGCATGGCTACACCTTC
>TRBV9|TRBD1|-|TRBJ1-2
CASSPQGVGYGYTF
TGTGCCAGCAGCCCACAGGGGGTAGGGTATGGCTACACCTTC
>TRBV30|TRBD1|few|TRBJ1-3
CAWSARTGGNTIYF
TGTGCCTGGAGTGCCCGGACAGGGGGGAACACCATATATTTT
>TRBV28|-|-|TRBJ1-3
CASAGASGNTIYF
TGTGCCAGCGCTGGGGCATCTGGAAACACCATATATTTT
>TRBV5-1|TRBD1|-|TRBJ2-7
CASSLARGPFDEQYF
TGCGCCAGCAGCTTGGCCAGGGGGCCTTTTGACGAGCAGTACTTC
>TRBV7-9|-|-|TRBJ1-2
CASSYHNNYGYTF
TGTGCCAGCAGCTACCACAACAACTATGGCTACACCTTC
>TRBV30|-|-|TRBJ2-3
CAWTTGGGRTDTQYF
TGTGCCTGGACTACAGGGGGGGGGCGGACAGATACGCAGTATTTT
>TRBV28|-|many|TRBJ1-2
CASSFPTGLYGYTF
TGTGCCAGCAGTTTTCCGACAGGACTTTATGGCTACACCTTC
>TRBV6-6|-|-|TRBJ1-6
CASSYSTVQFISLHF
TGTGCCAGCAGTTACTCCACGGTCCAATTCATATCCCTCCACTTT
>TRBV6-1|-|once|TRBJ2-3
CASSPPSTDTQYF
TGTGCCAGCAGTCCCCCTTCCACAGATACGCAGTATTTT
>TRBV7-7|-|-|TRBJ2-3
CAVGGDVTDTQYF
TGTGCCGTAGGGGGGGATGTCACAGATACGCAGTATTTT
>TRBV18|-|-|TRBJ2-1
CASSPAYDEQFF
TGTGCCAGCTCACCTGCCTACGATGAGCAGTTCTTC
>TRBV30|TRBD1|once|TRBJ2-7
CAWSSPYRGRTLRQYF
TGTGCCTGGAGTTCACCCTACAGGGGGCGGACGTTAAGGCAGTACTTC